The 13 T cell receptor beta chains presented below share a single source sample, sequenced in a study of blood T cell repertoires in COVID-19. Assay: immunoSEQ multiplex PCR; the TCRdb copy retains only in-frame clones and omits some. The table shows approximately 230,000 clones, with approximately 83% occurring only once. The sample comprised peripheral blood. These receptors all stem from a man at least 80 years old with acute or convalescent COVID-19.

This clone was seen a single time. This chain links TRBV5-6 with TRBJ2-2; D unresolved. The CDR3 spans 12 residues. Deletions cut 2 bases from V and 6 bases from J, with 5 bases between. Germline CDR1 reads SGHDT; CDR2 reads YYEEEE. CDR3 bases: TGTGCCAGCAGCTTAATCTCCGGGGAGCTGTTTTTT. Amino acids: CASSLISGELFF. Combining the CDR3 with reference TRBV5-6 and TRBJ2-2 gives the whole variable domain DAGVTQSPTHLIKTRGQQVTLRCSPKSGHDTVSWYQQALGQGPQFIFQYYEEEERQRGNFPDRFSGHQFPNYSSELNVNALLLGDSALYLCASSLISGELFFGEGSRLTVL.

The CDR3 DNA is TGTGCCAGCCCCCCGCTAGTATGGCAGGGTGAGAACACTGAAGCTTTCTTT. Amino acids: CASPPLVWQGENTEAFF. The chain carries TRBV28 and TRBJ1-1; a possible D gene is TRBD1 (5 bases). Germline V gives CDR1 MDHEN, CDR2 SYDVKM. The V and J ends lost 8 bases and 1 base respectively, with 23 bases between them. The CDR3 runs to 17 residues.

J is TRBJ1-1 and V is TRBV27; tentative D call: TRBD1 (6 bases). The V gene lost 5 bases and the J gene lost 1 base, with 14 bases spanning the gap. The CDR3 length is 15 residues. Germline lookup yields CDR1 MNHEY and CDR2 SMNVEV (reference sequence). The CDR3 region has the DNA TGTGCCAGCAGTACACCGGGCAGGGGGAACACTGAAGCTTTCTTT. It translates to CASSTPGRGNTEAFF.

The chain carries TRBV3-1 (or the pseudogene TRBV3-2) and TRBJ2-7; D perhaps matches TRBD1 (5 bases). Germline CDR1 and CDR2: LGHDT and YNNKEL (reference sequence). The CDR3 totals 14 residues. Deletions cut 4 bases from V and 3 bases from J, with 13 bases between. CDR3 in DNA: TGTGCCAGCAGCCGAAGAACAGGAAACTACGAGCAGTACTTC. Residues: CASSRRTGNYEQYF.

The rearrangement links TRBV6-5 to TRBJ2-7; 9 positions match TRBD2. Trimming at V came to 5 bases and at J to 2 bases, leaving 4 bases not matched to a gene. Germline V gene lookup returns CDR1 MNHEY and CDR2 SVGAGI. The CDR3 is made up of 14 amino acids. This chain's CDR3 is CASSPAGGPYEQYF. The DNA of the CDR3 is TGTGCCAGCAGTCCAGCGGGAGGACCCTACGAGCAGTACTTC.

The chain has TRBV28 and TRBJ1-1, with no clear D. Germline V gives CDR1 MDHEN, CDR2 SYDVKM. CDR3 size: 14 residues. V lost 3 bases and J 4 bases, leaving 12 bases between the germline ends. The CDR3 sequence: CASSFNSYRTEAFF. The CDR3 DNA follows: TGTGCCAGCAGTTTCAACAGTTACCGCACTGAAGCTTTCTTT.

There are a few counts of this clone. The chain employs TRBV2 and TRBJ1-2; a weak D match, TRBD1 (6 bases). V lost 6 bases to trimming and J lost 2 bases, with 13 bases between them. CDR1 and CDR2 (germline): SNHLY, FYNNEI. The CDR3 sequence is 14 residues long. CDR3 amino acids: CASRGIQGNYGYTF. The DNA of the CDR3 is TGTGCCAGCAGGGGGATACAGGGAAACTATGGCTACACCTTC. The full variable domain, with the rest looked up from reference TRBV2 and TRBJ1-2, is EPEVTQTPSHQVTQMGQEVILRCVPISNHLYFYWYRQILGQKVEFLVSFYNNEISEKSEIFDDQFSVERPDGSNFTLKIRSTKLEDSAMYFCASRGIQGNYGYTFGSGTRLTVV.

J is TRBJ1-3 and V is TRBV6-5, with 7 bases fitting TRBD1. This CDR3 contains 15 residues. Per germline, CDR1 MNHEY and CDR2 SVGAGI. V gave up 6 bases and J gave up 3 bases; unmatched junction bases: 8. The CDR3 protein is CASSRDRVGGNTIYF. The DNA for the CDR3 is TGTGCCAGCAGCCGTGACAGGGTGGGTGGAAACACCATATATTTT.

This clone has only one observation. This rearrangement joins TRBV6-5 to TRBJ1-4; unclear D gene. Trimming shortened V by 0 bases and J by 5 bases, and 7 bases separated the two germline ends. The CDR3 runs to 14 residues. Germline CDR1 reads MNHEY; CDR2 reads SVGAGI. The CDR3 reads CASSYSRGNEKLFF. The CDR3, as DNA: TGTGCCAGCAGTTACTCCCGGGGAAATGAAAAACTGTTTTTT.

This sequence joins TRBV19 and TRBJ1-5; D unclear. V dropped 5 bases and J dropped 9 bases, with 11 bases sitting between them. The CDR3 is 12 amino acids. Looked up from germline, CDR1 is LNHDA and CDR2 is SQIVND (reference sequence). CDR3: CASSSSRMPQHF. CDR3 coding DNA: TGTGCCAGTAGTTCGTCCCGTATGCCCCAGCATTTT.

The gene calls are TRBV5-4 and TRBJ2-1; 9 nucleotides agree with TRBD1. The CDR3 consists of 18 residues. In germline, CDR1 is SGHNT, CDR2 YYREEE (reference sequence). V gave up 7 bases and J gave up 5 bases; unmatched junction bases: 19. The CDR3 region is CASYGPGQGRGVHNEQFF. The CDR3 region has the DNA TGTGCCAGCTATGGACCGGGACAGGGTAGGGGAGTACACAATGAGCAGTTCTTC. The whole variable domain, filled in from reference TRBV5-4 and TRBJ2-1, reads ETGVTQSPTHLIKTRGQQVTLRCSSQSGHNTVSWYQQALGQGPQFIFQYYREEENGRGNFPPRFSGLQFPNYSSELNVNALELDDSALYLCASYGPGQGRGVHNEQFFGPGTRLTVL.

The CDR3 DNA reads as TGTGCCAGTAGTACGGGGACAGGGTGGGGTCAGCCCCAGCATTTT. This gives the protein CASSTGTGWGQPQHF. The chain combines TRBV19 with TRBJ1-5; 9 bases map to TRBD1. This CDR3 is 15 amino acids long. V gave up 4 bases and J gave up 6 bases; unmatched junction bases: 7. CDR1 is LNHDA, CDR2 SQIVND, per germline (reference sequence). Using reference TRBV19 and TRBJ1-5 for the parts outside the CDR3, the full variable domain is DGGITQSPKYLFRKEGQNVTLSCEQNLNHDAMYWYRQDPGQGLRLIYYSQIVNDFQKGDIAEGYSVSREKKESFPLTVTSAQKNPTAFYLCASSTGTGWGQPQHFGDGTRLSIL.

The chain employs TRBV5-4 and TRBJ2-7, with D possibly matching TRBD1 (5 bases). This CDR3 has 13 amino acids. Trimming removed 2 bases from V and 4 bases from J, with 10 bases in between. CDR1 SGHNT and CDR2 YYREEE come from the germline V gene (reference sequence). The CDR3 DNA reads as TGTGCCAGCAGCTTTAGGGGCCAGTACGAGCAGTACTTC. Amino acid sequence: CASSFRGQYEQYF.